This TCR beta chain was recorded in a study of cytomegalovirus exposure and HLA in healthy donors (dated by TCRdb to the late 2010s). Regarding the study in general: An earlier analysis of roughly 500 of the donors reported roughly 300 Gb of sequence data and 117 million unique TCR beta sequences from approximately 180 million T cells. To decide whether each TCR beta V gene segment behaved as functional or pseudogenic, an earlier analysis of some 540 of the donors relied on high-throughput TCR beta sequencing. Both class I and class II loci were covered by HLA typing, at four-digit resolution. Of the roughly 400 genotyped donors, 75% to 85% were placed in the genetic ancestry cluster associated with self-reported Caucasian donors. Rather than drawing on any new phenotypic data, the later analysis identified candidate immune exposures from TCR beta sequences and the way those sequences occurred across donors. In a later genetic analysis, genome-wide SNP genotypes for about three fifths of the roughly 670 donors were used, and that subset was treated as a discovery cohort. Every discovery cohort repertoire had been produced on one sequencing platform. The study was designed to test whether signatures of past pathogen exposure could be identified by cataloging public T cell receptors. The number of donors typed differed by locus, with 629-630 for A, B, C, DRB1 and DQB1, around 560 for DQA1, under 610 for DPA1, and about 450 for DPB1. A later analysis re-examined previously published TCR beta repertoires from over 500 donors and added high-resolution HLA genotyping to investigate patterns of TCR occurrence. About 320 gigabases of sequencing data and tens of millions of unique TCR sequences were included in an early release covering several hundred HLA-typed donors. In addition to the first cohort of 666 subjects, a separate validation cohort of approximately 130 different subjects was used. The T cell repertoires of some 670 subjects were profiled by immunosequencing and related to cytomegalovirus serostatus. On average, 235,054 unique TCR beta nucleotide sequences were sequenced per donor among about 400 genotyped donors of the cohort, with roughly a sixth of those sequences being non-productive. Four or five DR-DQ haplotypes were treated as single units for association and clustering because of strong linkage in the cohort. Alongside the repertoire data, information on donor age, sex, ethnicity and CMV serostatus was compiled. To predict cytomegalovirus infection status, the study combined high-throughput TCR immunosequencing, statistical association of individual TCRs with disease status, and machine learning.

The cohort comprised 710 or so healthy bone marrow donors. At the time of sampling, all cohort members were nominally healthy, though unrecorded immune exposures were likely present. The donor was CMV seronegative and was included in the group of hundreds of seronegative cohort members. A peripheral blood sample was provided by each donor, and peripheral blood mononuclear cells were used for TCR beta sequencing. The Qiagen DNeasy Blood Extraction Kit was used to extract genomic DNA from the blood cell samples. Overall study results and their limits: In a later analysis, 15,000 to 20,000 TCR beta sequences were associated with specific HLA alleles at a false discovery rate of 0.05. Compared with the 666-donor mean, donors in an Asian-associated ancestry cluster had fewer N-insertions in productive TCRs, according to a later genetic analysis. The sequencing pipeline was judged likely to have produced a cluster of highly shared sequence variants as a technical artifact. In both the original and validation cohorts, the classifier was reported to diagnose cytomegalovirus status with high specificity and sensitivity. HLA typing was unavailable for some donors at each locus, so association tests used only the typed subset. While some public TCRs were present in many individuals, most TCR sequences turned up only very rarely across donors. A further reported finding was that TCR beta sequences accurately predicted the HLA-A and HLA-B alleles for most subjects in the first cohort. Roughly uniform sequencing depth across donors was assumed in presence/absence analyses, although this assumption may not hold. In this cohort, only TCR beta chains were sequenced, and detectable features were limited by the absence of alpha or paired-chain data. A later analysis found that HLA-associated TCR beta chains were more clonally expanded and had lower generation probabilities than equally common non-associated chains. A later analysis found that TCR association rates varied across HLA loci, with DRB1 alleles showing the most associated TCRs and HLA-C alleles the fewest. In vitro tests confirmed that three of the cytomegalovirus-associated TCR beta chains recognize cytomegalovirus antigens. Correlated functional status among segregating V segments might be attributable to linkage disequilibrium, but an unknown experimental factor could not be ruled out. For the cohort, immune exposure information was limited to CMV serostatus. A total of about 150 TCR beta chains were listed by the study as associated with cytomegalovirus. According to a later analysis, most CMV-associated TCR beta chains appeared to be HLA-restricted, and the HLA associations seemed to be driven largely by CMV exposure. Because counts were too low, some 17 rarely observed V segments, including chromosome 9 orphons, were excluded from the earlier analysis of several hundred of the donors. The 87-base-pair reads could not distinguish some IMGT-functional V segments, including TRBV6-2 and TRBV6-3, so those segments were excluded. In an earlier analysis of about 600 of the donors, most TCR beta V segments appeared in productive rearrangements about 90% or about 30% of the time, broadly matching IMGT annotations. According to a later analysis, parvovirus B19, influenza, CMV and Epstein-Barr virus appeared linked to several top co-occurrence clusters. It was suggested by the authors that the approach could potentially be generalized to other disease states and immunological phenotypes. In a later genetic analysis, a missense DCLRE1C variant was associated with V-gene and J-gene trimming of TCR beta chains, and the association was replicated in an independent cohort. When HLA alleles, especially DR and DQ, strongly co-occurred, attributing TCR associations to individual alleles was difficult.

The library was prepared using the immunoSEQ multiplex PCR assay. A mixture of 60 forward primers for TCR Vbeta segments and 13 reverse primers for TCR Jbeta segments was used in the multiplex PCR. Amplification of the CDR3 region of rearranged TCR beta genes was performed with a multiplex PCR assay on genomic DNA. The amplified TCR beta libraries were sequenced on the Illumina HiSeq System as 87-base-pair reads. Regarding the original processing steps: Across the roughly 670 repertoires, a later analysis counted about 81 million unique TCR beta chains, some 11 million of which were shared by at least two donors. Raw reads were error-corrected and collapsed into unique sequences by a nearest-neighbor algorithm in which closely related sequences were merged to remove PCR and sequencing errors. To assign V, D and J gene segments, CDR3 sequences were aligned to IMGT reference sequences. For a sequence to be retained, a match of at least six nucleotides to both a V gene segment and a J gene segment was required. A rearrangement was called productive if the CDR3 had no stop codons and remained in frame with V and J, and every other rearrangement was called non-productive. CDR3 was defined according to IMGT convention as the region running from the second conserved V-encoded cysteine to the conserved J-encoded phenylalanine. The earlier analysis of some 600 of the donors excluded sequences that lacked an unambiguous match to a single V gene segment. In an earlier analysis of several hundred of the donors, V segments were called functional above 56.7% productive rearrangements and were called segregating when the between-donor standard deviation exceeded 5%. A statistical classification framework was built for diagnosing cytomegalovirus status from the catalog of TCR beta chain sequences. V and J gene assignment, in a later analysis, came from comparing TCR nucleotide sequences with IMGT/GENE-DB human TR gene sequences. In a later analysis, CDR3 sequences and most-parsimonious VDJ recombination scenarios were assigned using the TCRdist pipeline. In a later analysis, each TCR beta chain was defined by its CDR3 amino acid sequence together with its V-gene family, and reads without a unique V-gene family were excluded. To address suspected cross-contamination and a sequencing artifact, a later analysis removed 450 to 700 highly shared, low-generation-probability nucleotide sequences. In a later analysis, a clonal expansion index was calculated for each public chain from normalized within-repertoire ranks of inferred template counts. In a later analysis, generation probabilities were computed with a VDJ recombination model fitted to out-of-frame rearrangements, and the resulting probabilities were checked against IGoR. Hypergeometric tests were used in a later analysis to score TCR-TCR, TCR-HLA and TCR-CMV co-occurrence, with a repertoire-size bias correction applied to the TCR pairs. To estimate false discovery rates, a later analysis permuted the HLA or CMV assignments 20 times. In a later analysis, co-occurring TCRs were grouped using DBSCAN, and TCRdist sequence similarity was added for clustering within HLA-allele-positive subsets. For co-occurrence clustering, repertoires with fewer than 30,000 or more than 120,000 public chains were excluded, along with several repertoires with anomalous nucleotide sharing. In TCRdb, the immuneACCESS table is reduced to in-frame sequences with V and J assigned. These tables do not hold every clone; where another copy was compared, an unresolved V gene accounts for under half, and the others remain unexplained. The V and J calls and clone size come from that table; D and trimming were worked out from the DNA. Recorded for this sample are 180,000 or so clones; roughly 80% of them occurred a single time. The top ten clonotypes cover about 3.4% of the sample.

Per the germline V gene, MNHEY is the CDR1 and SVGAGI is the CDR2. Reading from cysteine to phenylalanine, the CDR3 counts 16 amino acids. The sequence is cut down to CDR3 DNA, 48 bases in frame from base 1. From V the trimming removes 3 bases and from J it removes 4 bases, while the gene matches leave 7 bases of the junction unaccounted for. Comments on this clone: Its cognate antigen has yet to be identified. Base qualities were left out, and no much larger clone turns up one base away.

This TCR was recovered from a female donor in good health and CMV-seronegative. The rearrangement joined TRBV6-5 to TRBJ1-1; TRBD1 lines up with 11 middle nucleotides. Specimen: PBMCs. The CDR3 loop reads CASSYPGTGGSTEAFF. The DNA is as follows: TGTGCCAGCAGTTATCCAGGGACAGGGGGATCCACTGAAGCTTTCTTT.